Following are 30 T cell receptor beta chains from one sample sequenced in a study of T cell repertoires in cytomegalovirus infection. TCRdb called the reads again in MiXCR, with one record for every CDR3 protein. Altogether 150,000 to 200,000 distinct CDR3 sequences are present, roughly 18% being singletons, with the ten largest covering 15% to 20%. Sample: CD8+ T cells from PBMCs. Every receptor here comes from a human donor in good health (CMV status not recorded). Some clones in this sample may be carry-over from other donors' samples.

A few counts support this clonotype. This chain connects TRBV4-3 to TRBJ2-1; D gene uncertain. This CDR3 has 18 amino acids. Deletions cut 0 bases from V and 1 base from J, with 16 bases between. The germline V gene has CDR1 LGHNA and CDR2 YSLEER. DNA for the CDR3: TGCGCCAGCAGCCAAGATGAACCGGGTCTACGGTCCTACAATGAGCAGTTCTTC. It is translated as CASSQDEPGLRSYNEQFF.

The genes are TRBV7-9 and TRBJ2-3; D call uncertain. Germline CDR1 SEHNR, CDR2 FQNEAQ (reference sequence). V was pared by 1 base and J by 2 bases, with 10 bases between. There are 15 residues in the CDR3. DNA for the CDR3: TGTGCCAGCAGCTTAGACCCCGGGCCCACAGATACGCAGTATTTT. Protein product: CASSLDPGPTDTQYF.

The rearrangement uses TRBV7-4 and TRBJ2-2, with 11 bases fitting TRBD2. Germline-derived CDR1 and CDR2 are SGHVT and SQSDAQ. CDR3 length: 16 amino acids. Unmatched junction bases numbered 3, after V lost 5 bases and J lost 1 base. Written as DNA, the CDR3 is TGTGCCAGCAGCGGGGGACTAGCGGTGAACACCGGGGAGCTGTTTTTT. Protein product: CASSGGLAVNTGELFF.

The genes are TRBV28 and TRBJ1-4; D is uncertain. Looked up from germline, CDR1 is MDHEN and CDR2 is SYDVKM. V gave up 10 bases and J gave up 7 bases, with 7 bases separating them. The CDR3 has 10 residues. CDR3 coding DNA: TGTGCCACACGTACTGAAAAACTGTTTTTT. Translation gives CATRTEKLFF.

This clonotype was recorded a few times. V usage is TRBV12-3 or TRBV12-4 and J usage is TRBJ2-3; D is unclear. V gave up 3 bases and J gave up 3 bases, with 10 bases separating them. This CDR3 comprises 14 residues. This CDR3 is CASSFRQATDTQYF. CDR3 coding DNA: TGTGCCAGCAGTTTTCGACAAGCAACAGATACGCAGTATTTT.

This chain connects TRBV7-6 to TRBJ2-1; no definite D call. The CDR3 loop spans 15 amino acids. V shed 0 bases and J shed 8 bases, with 14 bases lying between them. Germline CDR1 is SGHVS and CDR2 is FNYEAQ. The CDR3, as DNA: TGTGCCAGCAGCTTAGCGGGCTTCCCGGCCCATGAGCAGTTCTTC. Translated: CASSLAGFPAHEQFF.

The rearrangement links TRBV9 to TRBJ1-2, with 9 positions matching TRBD1. Trimming took 0 bases from V and 4 from J; bases not matched to a gene: 1. The CDR3 sequence is 14 residues long. Germline V gene data show CDR1 as SGDLS and CDR2 as YYNGEE. CDR3 region: CASSVGDRAYGYTF. CDR3 coding DNA: TGTGCCAGCAGCGTAGGGGACAGGGCCTATGGCTACACCTTC. Full variable domain (missing parts from reference TRBV9 and TRBJ1-2): DSGVTQTPKHLITATGQRVTLRCSPRSGDLSVYWYQQSLDQGLQFLIQYYNGEERAKGNILERFSAQQFPDLHSELNLSSLELGDSALYFCASSVGDRAYGYTFGSGTRLTVV.

The rearrangement links TRBV7-9 to TRBJ2-5; the match to TRBD2 covers 7 bases. Germline V gene lookup returns CDR1 SEHNR and CDR2 FQNEAQ (reference sequence). The CDR3 is made up of 16 amino acids. Germline trimming cut 3 bases from V and 1 base from J; bases unmatched to any gene: 8. This CDR3 is CASSFPAGPLQETQYF. The CDR3 DNA reads TGTGCCAGCAGCTTTCCAGCGGGACCCCTCCAAGAGACCCAGTACTTC.

The chain couples TRBV7-6 to TRBJ1-6; TRBD1 aligns across 7 bases. CDR3 length: 14 residues. Germline V gives CDR1 SGHVS, CDR2 FNYEAQ. J gave up 5 bases and V 5 bases, and 3 bases lay outside the gene matches. The CDR3 nucleotides read TGTGCCAGCAGCGGGGGACAGAATAATTCACCCCTCCACTTT. Its translation: CASSGGQNNSPLHF.

This chain uses TRBV28 with TRBJ1-2; perhaps TRBD1 as D (6 bases). The germline V gene encodes CDR1 MDHEN and CDR2 SYDVKM. With 3 bases removed from V and 3 bases from J, the gap between germline ends came to 11 bases. The CDR3 runs to 14 residues. CDR3 amino acids: CASSFYEGDYGYTF. The CDR3 nucleotides are TGTGCCAGCAGTTTTTATGAGGGGGACTATGGCTACACCTTC.

This clonotype was counted between two and nine times. The gene calls are TRBV11-2 and TRBJ2-7; a possible D gene is TRBD2 (6 bases). In germline, CDR1 is SGHAT, CDR2 FQNNGV. Trimming left V 0 bases short and J 2 bases short, with 11 bases between. This CDR3 is 15 amino acids long. The CDR3 bases are TGTGCCAGCAGCTTAGATCTAGCGTCGCCCTACGAGCAGTACTTC. This codes for CASSLDLASPYEQYF.

The rearrangement joins TRBV12-3 or TRBV12-4 to TRBJ2-7, with 11 nucleotides matching TRBD2. After removal of 4 bases from V and 5 bases from J, the junction contained 7 bases not matched to a gene. The CDR3 covers 15 residues. The CDR3 loop is CASSSSSGGRNEQYF. CDR3 in DNA: TGTGCCAGCAGTTCTTCTAGCGGGGGGCGCAACGAGCAGTACTTC.

This chain connects TRBV7-6 to TRBJ2-3, with 8 positions matching TRBD2. The ends lost 2 bases at V and 1 base at J; junction bases unmatched: 14. Germline-derived CDR1 and CDR2 are SGHVS and FNYEAQ. This CDR3 comprises 19 residues. Here the CDR3 reads CASSLRTVAGTRGTDTQYF. CDR3 coding DNA: TGTGCCAGCAGCTTAAGGACGGTAGCGGGGACGCGCGGCACAGATACGCAGTATTTT.

The rearrangement joins TRBV7-4 to TRBJ1-5; D not certain. Germline lookup yields CDR1 SGHVT and CDR2 SQSDAQ. Trimming took 4 bases from V and 3 from J, leaving 28 bases between them. This CDR3 comprises 20 residues. The CDR3 DNA sequence: TGTGCCAGCAGCTACACCGCCAGGCACAGCCCCACTGTGGTCAATCAGCCCCAGCATTTT. It specifies CASSYTARHSPTVVNQPQHF.

The chain carries TRBV5-1 and TRBJ2-1; TRBD2 matches 10 bases. This CDR3 is built from 15 residues. V was pared by 4 bases and J by 6 bases, with 7 bases of the junction left unmatched. Germline loops: CDR1 SGHRS, CDR2 YFSETQ. This CDR3 is CASSQRGGARNEQFF. The CDR3 nucleotides read TGCGCCAGCAGCCAGCGGGGGGGCGCTCGCAATGAGCAGTTCTTC.

The V and J genes are TRBV7-9 and TRBJ1-2, with D possibly TRBD1 on 6 matching bases. The V and J ends lost 5 bases and 8 bases respectively, with 15 bases between them. The CDR3 runs 13 residues. Germline V lookup: CDR1 SEHNR, CDR2 FQNEAQ (reference sequence). The CDR3 sequence: CASSPGHLTGYTF. The CDR3 bases are TGTGCCAGCAGCCCGGGACATCTAACGGGCTACACCTTC.

The chain joins TRBV14 to TRBJ2-3, with no clear D. Trimming stripped 0 bases from V and 4 bases from J, with 5 bases between. The CDR3 extends over 13 amino acids. Per germline, CDR1 SGHDN and CDR2 FVKESK. The CDR3 DNA is TGTGCCAGCAGCCAAGATCAGCCAGATACGCAGTATTTT. This translates into CASSQDQPDTQYF.

V usage is TRBV12-3 or TRBV12-4 and J usage is TRBJ2-5, with 9 bases that match TRBD1. The trim removed 5 bases at V and 7 bases at J, leaving 8 bases unmatched. The CDR3 consists of 14 residues. The CDR3 DNA reads TGTGCCAGCAGTAGCCAGACAGGGGGGGGGACCCAGTACTTC. Amino acids: CASSSQTGGGTQYF.

In its sample, this clonotype was seen a few times. This chain joins TRBV6-2 or TRBV6-3 and TRBJ2-1; D possibly uses TRBD1 or TRBD2 (6 bases each). The CDR3 spans 17 residues. V was cut by 10 bases and J by 6 bases, with 28 bases left in between. The V gene's germline CDR1 is MNHEY and CDR2 SVGEGT. The CDR3 region has the DNA TGTGCCACCTCCAAGGGGGGTAAGGGAAGGAAGGGCAATGAGCAGTTCTTC. Encoded protein: CATSKGGKGRKGNEQFF.

This clonotype was seen more than once but under ten times. CDR3 sequence: CASTAGSYGYTF. The CDR3 bases are TGTGCCAGCACCGCGGGCTCCTATGGCTACACCTTC. The chain is built from TRBV12-3 or TRBV12-4 and TRBJ1-2; no definite D call. This CDR3 spans 12 amino acids. V was clipped by 7 bases and J by 4 bases, with 10 bases between them.

The chain couples TRBV11-2 to TRBJ2-7; TRBD1 matches 10 bases. Germline V gene lookup returns CDR1 SGHAT and CDR2 FQNNGV. The length of the CDR3 is 16 residues. Unmatched junction bases numbered 2, after V lost 0 bases and J lost 0 bases. CDR3 coding DNA: TGTGCCAGCAGCTTAGAGACAGGGGGCTTCTCCTACGAGCAGTACTTC. It translates to CASSLETGGFSYEQYF.

The chain is built from TRBV19 and TRBJ1-2; TRBD1 matches 11 bases. The trim removed 5 bases at V and 7 bases at J, leaving 9 bases unmatched. Germline V CDR1 and CDR2: LNHDA, SQIVND (reference sequence). The CDR3 spans 15 residues. The CDR3 nucleotides are TGTGCCAGTAGTTCCTCCGGGACAGGGGGTATTGGCTACACCTTC. Amino acid sequence: CASSSSGTGGIGYTF.

The chain links TRBV7-2 to TRBJ2-1, with D possibly TRBD1 on 5 matching bases. There are 12 residues in the CDR3. With 3 bases removed from V and 8 bases from J, the gap between germline ends came to 8 bases. Germline CDR1 SGHTA, CDR2 FQGNSA. CDR3 DNA: TGTGCCAGCAGCTTCCAGGGCGATGAGCAGTTCTTC. Protein product: CASSFQGDEQFF.

The chain combines TRBV7-6 with TRBJ2-7; possibly TRBD2 for D (7 bases). The CDR3 has 14 amino acids. Germline-derived CDR1 and CDR2 are SGHVS and FNYEAQ. V was shortened by 4 bases and J by 5 bases, with 15 bases between the two germline ends. The CDR3 here is CASSWAGALNEQYF. The CDR3 DNA sequence: TGTGCCAGCAGCTGGGCGGGGGCGCTTAACGAGCAGTACTTC.

Turning to this clonotype: This may arise from a read error, as a much more abundant clone is one base away. This chain connects TRBV27 to TRBJ1-5; D is unresolved. V lost 3 bases to trimming and J lost 1 base, with 7 bases between them. Germline CDR1 reads MNHEY; CDR2 reads SMNVEV (reference sequence). The CDR3 loop spans 14 amino acids. The CDR3 loop is CASSLGRSNQPQHF. The CDR3 DNA reads TGTGCCAGCAGTTTGGGCAGGAGCAATCAGCCCCAGCATTTT.

This clonotype has just a few counts. The chain recombines TRBV28 with TRBJ1-1; possible D gene TRBD1, 5 bases. Trimming took 6 bases from V and 0 from J, leaving 14 bases between them. The CDR3 extends over 15 amino acids. Looked up from germline, CDR1 is MDHEN and CDR2 is SYDVKM. CDR3 region: CASSQWGELNTEAFF. As DNA, the CDR3 is TGTGCCAGCAGCCAGTGGGGGGAATTGAACACTGAAGCTTTCTTT.

This clonotype counts as medium-sized. The J gene is TRBJ1-5, the V gene TRBV7-2; TRBD1 matches 8 bases. V lost 4 bases and J lost 10; bases outside the gene matches: 12. Looked up from germline, CDR1 is SGHTA and CDR2 is FQGNSA. This CDR3 is built from 15 residues. CDR3 sequence reads: CASSSIGDRTFPQHF. As DNA, the CDR3 is TGTGCCAGCAGCTCCATAGGGGACAGGACGTTCCCCCAGCATTTT.

This clonotype was picked up many times. The chain combines TRBV7-2 with TRBJ2-7; 12 nucleotides align to TRBD2. In germline, CDR1 is SGHTA, CDR2 FQGNSA. With 2 bases clipped from V and 7 bases from J, the junction kept 6 bases outside the gene matches. The CDR3 is 15 amino acids. CDR3 sequence (DNA): TGTGCCAGCAGCTTAACTAGCGGGGGGAGGTATGAGCAGTACTTC. It yields the protein CASSLTSGGRYEQYF.

This clonotype appeared a few times. The chain couples TRBV15 to TRBJ2-4; perhaps TRBD1 as D (6 bases). The germline V and J ends were trimmed by 2 bases and 3 bases, with 14 bases remaining between them. CDR1 is LNHNV, CDR2 YYDKDF, per germline (reference sequence). The length of the CDR3 is 16 residues. CDR3 amino acids: CATSRWGMDSKNIQYF. The DNA of the CDR3 is TGTGCCACCAGCAGATGGGGGATGGACAGCAAAAACATTCAGTACTTC.

This clonotype has just a few counts. CDR3 sequence reads: CASSLAGTREQYF. In nucleotides, the CDR3 is TGTGCCAGCAGCTTAGCAGGAACCCGCGAGCAGTACTTC. This chain uses TRBV7-6 with TRBJ2-7, with no clear D. V was pared by 0 bases and J by 6 bases, with 9 bases between. Germline loops: CDR1 SGHVS, CDR2 FNYEAQ. The CDR3 is 13 residues long.